This T cell receptor (beta chain) was retrieved from a study of radiotherapy plus CTLA-4 blockade in lung cancer. General observations from the study: Among blood TCR repertoires after radiotherapy plus ipilimumab, tumor-derived clones expanded.

The CDR3 loop spans 14 amino acids. The germline V gene has CDR1 SGDLS and CDR2 YYNGEE. Method: immunoSEQ multiplex PCR; TCRdb's copy keeps in-frame clones and lacks some. This table has about 88,000 clones, roughly 78% appearing once. In the case of this clone: As yet, its antigen is unknown. A junction end diverges from the germline sequence, so it may reflect a read error.

This chain links TRBV9 with TRBJ2-7; 7 positions match TRBD2. This material consisted of peripheral blood, taken from a patient treated with radiotherapy plus ipilimumab. This TCR was sampled from a human donor with non-small cell lung cancer that progressed on radiotherapy plus ipilimumab. CDR3: CASSVGPEVQRGDF. In DNA form, the CDR3 reads TGTGCCAGCAGCGTAGGCCCCGAGGTCCAGCGGGGTGACTTC. The entire variable domain, with the rest obtained from reference TRBV9 and TRBJ2-7, is as follows: DSGVTQTPKHLITATGQRVTLRCSPRSGDLSVYWYQQSLDQGLQFLIQYYNGEERAKGNILERFSAQQFPDLHSELNLSSLELGDSALYFCASSVGPEVQRGDFGPGTRLTVT.